This T cell receptor beta chain was identified in a study of blood T cell repertoires in COVID-19 (dated by TCRdb to about 2020). Broadly, across the study: Samples covering the acute and convalescent phases of COVID-19 were provided by collaborators in the United States, Italy and Spain. The prospective study material was composed of cDNA or gDNA derived from T cells, B-cell-depleted T cells, or PBMCs. Subjects who had been exposed to COVID-19, were actively infected with it, or had recovered from it provided the deeply sampled blood TCRbeta repertoires that made up the dataset. A freely available public database, intended as a resource for researchers studying the immune response to SARS-CoV-2, is where the repertoires were released. The samples were drawn from two sources: the first 160 participants of the ongoing ImmuneRACE study, and 1,200 or so subjects contributed by 6 global collaborators. The sample metadata nearly always contained a de-identified subject ID, COVID-19 status, age in years and sex. Where available, HLA class I and class II types were taken from metadata supplied by the sample provider and were not determined by assay-based typing. Overall study outcomes, separate from this receptor: The amount of clinical and demographic metadata varied by source and participant and was provided uncurated.

TCRbeta CDR3 regions were amplified from genomic DNA by means of the immunoSEQ Assay, a bias-controlled multiplex PCR. On the study's bioinformatics: The number of nucleated cells in each sample was estimated from the amplification of reference gene primers within the assay. To quantify the absolute abundance of each unique TCRbeta CDR3 rearrangement, sequence reads were collapsed and filtered. For each sample, productive Simpson clonality was calculated as the square root of Simpson's diversity index over productive rearrangements. The clones in this table, taken by TCRdb from immuneACCESS, are in-frame only. Not every clone is retained; where verified, under half of the shortfall comes from an unresolved V gene, and the cause of the rest is unknown. The V and J calls and clone size were taken over from that table, and D and trimming were inferred from the DNA. The sample table lists over 75,000 clones, around 78% of them with a count of one. Jointly, the top ten make up roughly 11% of the sample.

A remark on this clone: Its antigen remains unidentified. The sample holds no much larger clone one base away, and base qualities are not on file.

The collaborating institutions used their own protocols to collect whole blood in K2EDTA tubes. For TCRbeta analysis, collaborator samples were shipped as frozen whole blood, as isolated PBMCs, or as DNA extracted from either sample type. Per the germline V gene, SGHAT is the CDR1 and FQNNGV is the CDR2. The germline ends are 19 bases apart after V is trimmed by 2 bases and J by 8 bases. The CDR3 holds 16 amino acids from the cysteine to the phenylalanine. The retained sequence is limited to the CDR3, 48 bases, with the frame set at the first base. Sequenced: peripheral blood. The TCR was taken from a human donor in a cohort sampled during active COVID-19. The V and J segments used are TRBV11-2 and TRBJ2-1; TRBD1 might be the D gene, on 5 matching bases. The sequence in DNA is TGTGCCAGCAGCTTAATTACCCCTTTAGGGGTCGATGAGCAGTTCTTC. It translates to CASSLITPLGVDEQFF.